Shown below are 5 T cell receptor delta chains from a single sample sequenced in a study of γδ T cells in repeated Plasmodium falciparum infection. Gammadelta T cells were flow-sorted from PBMC into Vgamma9/Vdelta2+ and Vdelta2-negative populations for bulk analysis. TCRdb reanalysed the multiplex PCR reads with CATT. The data hold 90,000 to 95,000 delta-chain clones, with 0.8% to 1% observed a single time. Sequencing used gamma-delta T cells from blood. Every receptor here comes from a pool of human donors (malaria-infected and uninfected, not separated).

In this sample, this clone turned up a few times. TCRdb's entry gives the protein of a much larger clone, which mismatches this DNA's translation at residue 15, likely from a read error; the protein reported here is translated from the DNA. The chain couples TRDV1 to TRDJ1; 13 bases fit TRDD3. The J gene, not given by TCRdb, was assigned here from a germline match of the nucleotide sequence. Germline lookup yields CDR1 TSWWSYY and CDR2 QGS. This CDR3 is 22 amino acids long. V was clipped by 0 bases and J by 0 bases; unmatched bases: 16. CDR3 coding DNA: TGTGCTCTTGGGGAACTGGGATCAAGTCGTACTGGGGGATACGCCGACACCGATAAACTCATCTTT. The encoded protein is CALGELGSSRTGGYADTDKLIF.

This clone was seen a handful of times. A far larger clone differs by one base, so this is likely a read error. At the DNA level, this CDR3 is encoded by other sequences in the same sample as well. The chain employs TRDV2 and TRDJ1, with TRDD3 as a possible D gene (5 bases). The germline V gene has CDR1 GEAIGNYY and CDR2 EKD. The CDR3 is 16 residues long. Between the trimmed V and J ends, which lost 3 bases and 0 bases, there was a span of 16 bases. CDR3 amino acids: CACDPRTGGDTDKLIF. CDR3 DNA sequence: TGTGCCTGTGACCCACGTACCGGGGGGGACACCGATAAACTCATCTTT.

This clone was seen a handful of times. Translating this DNA gives a protein that differs at residue 18 from the TCRdb one, which belongs to a much larger clone; a read error is likely, and the protein shown is this translation. J gene calling gave no result, while the V gene is TRDV2; the table's D gene call, TRDD3, was not cross checked with the DNA. In germline, CDR1 is GEAIGNYY, CDR2 EKD. This CDR3 has 20 amino acids. CDR3 sequence: CACDTGNGGYAPLRTDKPIF. The CDR3 DNA sequence: TGTGCCTGTGACACCGGTAATGGGGGATACGCCCCCCTACGGACCGATAAACCCATCTTT.

A few counts support this clone. It differs at one base from a far larger clone, so likely a read error. The same CDR3 arises from other DNA sequences in this sample as well. The V gene corresponds to TRDV1; no J gene was called; the D segment call TRDD3 is taken from the table without a DNA check. There are 15 residues in the CDR3. Germline V gene lookup returns CDR1 TSWWSYY and CDR2 QGS. The CDR3 coding sequence is TGTGCTCTTGGGGAATATTCGGGGATACCCGATAAACTCATCTTC. Its protein is CALGEYSGIPDKLIF.

This clone was found a few times. Only one base separates this from a far larger clonotype, so it likely reflects a read error. Other DNA sequences within the sample encode an identical CDR3. The chain is built from TRDV1 and TRDJ1, with TRDD3 identical over 13 bases. The length of the CDR3 is 25 residues. With V trimmed by 0 bases and J by 0 bases, 25 bases remained unmatched. The germline V gene encodes CDR1 TSWWSYY and CDR2 QGS. CDR3 in DNA: TGTGCTCTTGGGGAACTGAAGGGCCCTAATAGTCCTGACTGGGGGATACGCTGTCACACCGATAAACTCATCTTT. Amino acids: CALGELKGPNSPDWGIRCHTDKLIF.